This T cell receptor (beta chain) was observed in a study of cytomegalovirus exposure and HLA in healthy donors. This clone showed up just once. What it binds is unknown. The donors gave bone marrow, and they were healthy. PCR was performed using 60 Vbeta and 13 Jbeta primers. TCRdb's table, derived via immunoSEQ multiplex PCR, lists solely in-frame clones and lacks some. Altogether approximately 290,000 clones are present, about four fifths being singletons, with the ten largest covering 0.3%. CDR1 is SGHVS, CDR2 FNYEAQ, per germline. The CDR3 covers 15 residues. V lost 5 bases, J lost 5 bases, and 9 bases stayed unmatched. Points from the study as a whole: Available immune exposure information covered CMV serostatus only.

The sequenced sample was PBMCs. The sequence came from a girl aged 2 to 10 in good health and CMV-seronegative. V gene TRBV7-6 combines with J gene TRBJ2-5; 9 bases agree with TRBD2. The CDR3 DNA follows: TGTGCCAGCAGCGATTTTAGCGGGAGACGCGAGACCCAGTACTTC. It translates to CASSDFSGRRETQYF.